The sequence of this T cell receptor beta chain was determined in a study of beta chain features in type 1 diabetes (dated by TCRdb to 2017 to 2018). Turning to the overall study: Patients and healthy donors did not differ in mean age, gender distribution, total cell number or subset yield. A total of roughly 110 million sorted cells were examined across all samples, and the number of cells per subset was strongly correlated with RNA yield. The study compared the TCRB repertoires of sorted circulating CD4+ T cell subsets in recently diagnosed type 1 diabetes patients with those in matched healthy donors. Regulatory and stem cell-like memory subsets were obtained from only 8 patients and roughly 8 healthy donors, while naive and central memory subsets were obtained from all 30 or so donors.

A single peripheral blood draw of approximately 0.11 L on average was collected from each donor into heparinised tubes. A BD FACSAria II and a panel including CD45RO, CCR7, CD25, CD127, CD95 and CD27 were used to sort naive, central memory, regulatory and stem cell-like memory CD4+ T cells. Purity was above 95% for every sorted population. PBMCs were separated immediately by Lymphoprep density gradient centrifugation and were stained directly, without being cultured. So that batch effects would be minimized, each experiment stained and sorted samples in pairs, pairing one healthy donor with one patient. What the research found in general, with its limitations: HLA sub-analyses involved small numbers of individuals, so any influence of HLA type on TCRB rearrangement remained unresolved. At VDJ recombination sites, type 1 diabetes patients had fewer insertions and more deleted nucleotides, which implies abnormalities in thymic rearrangement. PCR may preferentially amplify shorter templates, but because patient and control samples were amplified and corrected together, any resulting skew would affect both groups equally. Because cDNA rather than genomic DNA was sequenced, highly expressing activated cells could have been over-represented, although no difference in activation and CD3 levels was found between groups. The naive, central memory and regulatory TCRB repertoires appeared to resemble one another more closely among patients than among healthy donors. A moderate but significant shortening of TCRB CDR3 length was observed in type 1 diabetes patients in all four CD4+ subsets.

Note on this clone: There is no known antigen for this receptor. Nothing much larger sits one base from this clone, and base qualities are not available.

All of the isolated RNA was reverse transcribed with the High Capacity cDNA Reverse Transcription Kit, so expressed TCRB transcripts were sequenced. Naive, central memory and regulatory T cell samples underwent deep immunoSEQ sequencing, averaging around 4 million total reads per sample. After sorted cells were lysed in RLT buffer, RNA was extracted with DNase-treated RNeasy Micro or Mini kits, with the choice depending on cell number. To prevent cross-contamination, every cell subset was processed on its own, while patient and healthy donor samples were processed together. The immunoSEQ multiplex PCR was used to amplify TCRB sequences from cDNA, generating 87-bp fragments that spanned the CDR3 region. Amplicons were sequenced on the Illumina HiSeq platform. In the original analysis: Synthetic template baselines were used to correct PCR bias computationally, reads within Hamming distance 2 were collapsed, and singletons that could not be merged were discarded. Reads were aligned against IMGT to assign V, D and J genes, CDR3 length and insertions or deletions at six rearrangement sites. Clonotype counts were normalized to sorted cell number within each subset before computing true diversity and Gini coefficients with the tcR R package. The overlap coefficient, calculated on TCRB nucleotide sequences, was used to quantify repertoire sharing. Out-of-frame TCRB sequences from naive cells were analyzed as a proxy for the pre-selection repertoire. TCRdb limited this immuneACCESS table to in-frame rearrangements with V and J called. A share of clones is missing; checked studies link under half to unresolved V genes, and the rest is unexplained. V and J calls and clone size come straight from that table; D and trimming were deduced from the DNA. Counted in this sample were 300,000 or so clones; approximately 14% of them appeared once. The ten largest clonotypes hold under 0.02% of the sample.

Sequencing input: naive CD4+ T cells from blood. Reading the label with the study, this specimen's cell subset or site is: true naive CD4+ T cells. The TCR sequence derives from a man between 25 and 39 years old with type 1 diabetes.

The encoded CDR3 is CASSFRTGASYNEQFF. The sequenced DNA: TGCGCCAGCAGCTTCCGGACAGGGGCGAGTTACAATGAGCAGTTCTTC. The receptor chain draws on TRBV5-1 and TRBJ2-1; 9 bases in the middle match TRBD1. Compared with germline, V lacks 2 bases and J lacks 4 bases; bases without a gene match: 7. From the cysteine up to the phenylalanine, the CDR3 has a length of 16 residues. The DNA shown is the 48-base CDR3, in frame from base 1. From a lookup of the germline V gene, CDR1 and CDR2 are SGHRS and YFSETQ.